The T cell receptor beta chain described here comes from a study of blood T cell repertoires in COVID-19. Study context: The United States, Italy and Spain were the sources of the acute and convalescent COVID-19 samples.

TCRdb keeps only in-frame clones here, not all; method: immunoSEQ multiplex PCR. The repertoire holds 220,000 or so clones, with more than 65% as singletons. The CDR3 sequence is 14 residues long. The J segment lost 7 bases and the V segment lost 2 bases, leaving 5 bases of the junction unmatched. Germline V gene lookup returns CDR1 MNHNY and CDR2 SVGAGI (reference sequence). Sequences were obtained from peripheral blood. The receptor's source is a woman aged 60-75 years with acute or convalescent COVID-19. The chain is built from TRBV6-6 and TRBJ2-1; TRBD2 matches 7 bases. The chain's CDR3 is CASSYTGAGNEQFF. The CDR3, as DNA: TGTGCCAGCAGTTACACGGGAGCGGGGAATGAGCAGTTCTTC.